The 29 T cell receptor beta chains presented below share a single source sample, sequenced in a study of cytomegalovirus exposure and HLA in healthy donors. The repertoire was sequenced with immunoSEQ multiplex PCR; TCRdb's copy has only in-frame clones and lacks some. In the table there are some 140,000 clones, approximately 84% of which are singletons. Sequenced sample: PBMCs. The receptors derive from a woman aged 25-40 years in good health and CMV-seronegative.

This chain connects TRBV5-1 to TRBJ1-4; 7 nucleotides match TRBD1. The germline CDR1 and CDR2 sequences are SGHRS and YFSETQ. The CDR3 contains 15 residues. The J segment lost 4 bases and the V segment lost 0 bases, leaving 3 bases of the junction unmatched. CDR3 loop: CASSLAGQVNEKLFF. CDR3 nucleotide sequence: TGCGCCAGCAGCTTGGCAGGACAGGTTAATGAAAAACTGTTTTTT.

This clone was counted once. The V call is TRBV6-1, the J call TRBJ1-2; a possible D gene is TRBD1 (6 bases). V was trimmed by 1 base and J by 6 bases, leaving 12 bases between them. This CDR3 has 14 residues. Germline lookup yields CDR1 MNHNS and CDR2 SASEGT. The chain's CDR3 is CASSEGRTADGYTF. The DNA for the CDR3 is TGTGCCAGCAGTGAAGGTCGGACAGCCGATGGCTACACCTTC.

The chain is built from TRBV2 and TRBJ2-7, with a tentative D call TRBD1 (5 bases). Trimming shortened V by 6 bases and J by 4 bases, and 10 bases separated the two germline ends. The CDR3 runs to 12 residues. Germline lookup yields CDR1 SNHLY and CDR2 FYNNEI. The CDR3 loop is CASRPPGYEQYF. CDR3 nucleotides: TGTGCCAGCAGACCTCCAGGGTACGAGCAGTACTTC. The whole variable domain, remainder taken from reference TRBV2 and TRBJ2-7, is EPEVTQTPSHQVTQMGQEVILRCVPISNHLYFYWYRQILGQKVEFLVSFYNNEISEKSEIFDDQFSVERPDGSNFTLKIRSTKLEDSAMYFCASRPPGYEQYFGPGTRLTVT.

The chain is built from TRBV19 and TRBJ1-2; D may be TRBD1 (6 bases). This CDR3 region has 17 residues. CDR1 and CDR2 (germline): LNHDA, SQIVND (reference sequence). Between the trimmed V and J ends, which lost 0 bases and 8 bases, there was a span of 22 bases. The CDR3 region has the DNA TGTGCCAGTAGTATAGATCCCCAGGGGTCGAGGCGTAAAGGCTACACCTTC. Protein: CASSIDPQGSRRKGYTF.

J is TRBJ2-1 and V is TRBV28, with 10 positions matching TRBD2. This CDR3 has 18 amino acids. Germline lookup yields CDR1 MDHEN and CDR2 SYDVKM. V lost 7 bases, J lost 2 bases, and 14 bases stayed unmatched. CDR3 amino acids: CASTLRRDSGGPYNEQFF. CDR3 nucleotide sequence: TGTGCCAGCACACTACGAAGGGATAGCGGGGGGCCCTACAATGAGCAGTTCTTC.

The rearrangement uses TRBV7-3 and TRBJ1-6; D remains unclear. Germline CDR1 reads SGHTA; CDR2 reads FQGTGA. V shed 5 bases and J shed 6 bases, with 11 bases lying between them. The CDR3 has 14 residues. The CDR3 DNA sequence: TGTGCCAGCAGCCTCGCGGCGGGTAATTCACCCCTCCACTTT. Translated, it gives CASSLAAGNSPLHF.

The J gene is TRBJ2-2, the V gene TRBV18, with D uncertain. The ends were cut back, 1 base at V and 1 base at J, with 7 bases in the middle. In germline, CDR1 is KGHSH, CDR2 LQKENI. There are 15 residues in the CDR3. The CDR3 protein is CASSPRIMNTGELFF. CDR3 nucleotides: TGTGCCAGCTCACCACGTATTATGAACACCGGGGAGCTGTTTTTT.

V is TRBV19 and J is TRBJ2-4; D might be TRBD2 (5 bases). The CDR3 extends over 14 amino acids. V lost 6 bases and J 3 bases, leaving 12 bases between the germline ends. CDR1 LNHDA and CDR2 SQIVND come from the germline V gene (reference sequence). The CDR3, as DNA: TGTGCCAGTAGCAAAGGACGGGACAAAAACATTCAGTACTTC. Encoded protein: CASSKGRDKNIQYF.

CDR3 in DNA: TGTGCCAGTAGTATTCCCTGGCAGGGGGAATTGAGCAATCAGCCCCAGCATTTT. Its translation: CASSIPWQGELSNQPQHF. The chain carries TRBV19 and TRBJ1-5; 7 bases agree with TRBD1. This CDR3 spans 18 amino acids. In germline, CDR1 is LNHDA, CDR2 SQIVND (reference sequence). V lost 3 bases and J lost 1; bases outside the gene matches: 12.

The chain uses TRBV18 and TRBJ1-3; D is uncertain. CDR3 length equals 15 residues. Per the germline V gene, CDR1 is KGHSH and CDR2 is LQKENI. With 3 bases removed from V and 2 bases from J, the gap between germline ends came to 11 bases. The CDR3 DNA reads TGTGCCAGCTCACCCCTAAGTCAGGCTGGAAACACCATATATTTT. It translates to CASSPLSQAGNTIYF.

The V gene is TRBV7-2, the J gene TRBJ2-5, with a tentative D call TRBD1 (5 bases). There are 12 residues in the CDR3. The V end was cut by 4 bases, the J end by 7 bases, with 10 bases between. Germline V gives CDR1 SGHTA, CDR2 FQGNSA. The DNA of the CDR3 is TGTGCCAGCAGCTCCGACAGCCGGACCCAGTACTTC. Residues: CASSSDSRTQYF. The full variable domain, completed using reference TRBV7-2 and TRBJ2-5, is GAGVSQSPSNKVTEKGKDVELRCDPISGHTALYWYRQSLGQGLEFLIYFQGNSAPDKSGLPSDRFSAERTGGSVSTLTIQRTQQEDSAVYLCASSSDSRTQYFGPGTRLLVL.

The rearrangement joins TRBV18 to TRBJ1-1; 7 positions agree with TRBD1. Germline V lookup: CDR1 KGHSH, CDR2 LQKENI. V dropped 3 bases and J dropped 1; count of bases not matched to a gene: 8. CDR3 length equals 16 residues. This CDR3 reads CASSPRQGEGNTEAFF. CDR3 DNA sequence: TGTGCCAGCTCACCCCGACAGGGAGAGGGGAACACTGAAGCTTTCTTT.

A few counts support this clone. The sample has other DNA sequences that encode this CDR3 too. The CDR3 protein is CASSLGGAGGDTQYF. In DNA form, the CDR3 reads TGTGCCAGCAGCTTAGGAGGGGCAGGGGGAGATACGCAGTATTTT. This chain connects TRBV7-2 to TRBJ2-3, with TRBD1 matching over 7 bases. The V gene's germline CDR1 is SGHTA and CDR2 FQGNSA. This CDR3 spans 15 amino acids. V lost 1 base to trimming and J lost 5 bases; unmatched junction nucleotides: 6. Full variable domain (remainder filled in from reference TRBV7-2 and TRBJ2-3): GAGVSQSPSNKVTEKGKDVELRCDPISGHTALYWYRQSLGQGLEFLIYFQGNSAPDKSGLPSDRFSAERTGGSVSTLTIQRTQQEDSAVYLCASSLGGAGGDTQYFGPGTRLTVL.

The rearrangement joins TRBV28 to TRBJ2-5; D uncertain. The CDR3 runs 12 residues. Germline-derived CDR1 and CDR2 are MDHEN and SYDVKM. Trimming took 6 bases from V and 2 from J, leaving 7 bases between them. CDR3 DNA: TGTGCCAGCAGAAATAAACAAGAGACCCAGTACTTC. Translated: CASRNKQETQYF.

The gene calls are TRBV23-1 and TRBJ2-1; tentatively, D is TRBD2 (6 bases). TRBV23-1 is an ORF; its function is uncertain. The CDR3 covers 15 residues. Trimming stripped 6 bases from V and 5 bases from J, with 17 bases between. In nucleotides, the CDR3 is TGCGCCAGCAGCCCTGGGCCCGGGGGAAACAATGAGCAGTTCTTC. This encodes CASSPGPGGNNEQFF.

The genes are TRBV6-1 and TRBJ2-7, with 13 bases identical to TRBD2. The CDR3 loop spans 14 amino acids. Germline V gene lookup returns CDR1 MNHNS and CDR2 SASEGT. Trimming took 7 bases from V and 1 from J; bases not matched to a gene: 1. DNA of the CDR3: TGTGCCAGCAAACTAGCGGGGGGGTCCTACGAGCAGTACTTC. This encodes CASKLAGGSYEQYF.

The sample holds one count of this clone. This CDR3 reads CASRPGAGELFF. The CDR3 DNA is TGTGCCAGCAGACCAGGGGCCGGGGAGCTGTTTTTT. J is TRBJ2-2 and V is TRBV6-5; weak D call: TRBD1 (6 bases). The CDR3 runs 12 residues. V lost 6 bases to trimming and J lost 6 bases, with 8 bases between them. From germline, CDR1 is MNHEY and CDR2 SVGAGI.

In regard to this clone: In the same sample, other DNA sequences code for this CDR3. V gene TRBV5-1 combines with J gene TRBJ1-6, with TRBD1 as a possible D gene (6 bases). Trimming took off 3 bases at V and 7 bases at J, with 11 bases between the two ends. The CDR3 is 14 residues long. Germline V gene data show CDR1 as SGHRS and CDR2 as YFSETQ. CDR3 region: CASSSGQNNSPLHF. Written as DNA, the CDR3 is TGCGCCAGCAGCTCTGGACAGAACAATTCACCCCTCCACTTT.

The chain links TRBV14 to TRBJ2-5, with 9 nucleotides matching TRBD2. J was trimmed by 0 bases and V by 3 bases; bases with no gene match: 2. Germline CDR1 SGHDN, CDR2 FVKESK. The CDR3 loop spans 15 amino acids. The CDR3: CASSQRLADQETQYF. The CDR3 DNA sequence: TGTGCCAGCAGCCAGAGACTAGCGGACCAAGAGACCCAGTACTTC.

This clone was recorded only once. V is TRBV5-1 and J is TRBJ1-4, with 7 bases matching TRBD1. V trimming: 4 bases; J trimming: 5 bases; junction bases outside the gene matches: 8. Germline assignment: CDR1 SGHRS and CDR2 YFSETQ. CDR3 length: 15 residues. CDR3 in DNA: TGCGCCAGCAGCCAAGGACAGGCACTAAATGAAAAACTGTTTTTT. It codes for CASSQGQALNEKLFF.

This CDR3 is CSARGFNREKSSGNTIYF. CDR3 DNA sequence: TGCAGCGCCAGAGGGTTCAACCGAGAGAAGAGTTCTGGAAACACCATATATTTT. The chain carries TRBV29-1 and TRBJ1-3; D call uncertain. In germline, CDR1 is SQVTM, CDR2 ANQGSEA. This CDR3 comprises 18 residues. Trimming cost V 7 bases and J 1 base, with 26 bases left between them.

The chain couples TRBV6-1 to TRBJ1-5, with TRBD1 identical over 8 bases. Germline CDR1 MNHNS, CDR2 SASEGT. This CDR3 has 15 amino acids. Unmatched junction bases numbered 7, after V lost 6 bases and J lost 3 bases. In DNA, the CDR3 is TGTGCCAGCAGACCAGGACAGGGCAACAATCAGCCCCAGCATTTT. Translated: CASRPGQGNNQPQHF.

The chain employs TRBV9 and TRBJ2-3, with D maybe TRBD1 (6 bases). Looked up from germline, CDR1 is SGDLS and CDR2 is YYNGEE. V lost 1 base and J 6 bases, leaving 15 bases between the germline ends. The CDR3 is 15 residues long. The CDR3 spells CASSVRRTGPDTQYF. In nucleotides, the CDR3 is TGTGCCAGCAGCGTACGACGAACAGGGCCCGATACGCAGTATTTT.

This rearrangement joins TRBV15 to TRBJ2-2; 8 bases agree with TRBD2. Trimming at V came to 8 bases and at J to 5 bases, leaving 4 bases not matched to a gene. The CDR3 length is 13 residues. Looked up from germline, CDR1 is LNHNV and CDR2 is YYDKDF (reference sequence). The CDR3: CATGRGATGELFF. As DNA, the CDR3 is TGTGCCACCGGGCGGGGGGCGACCGGGGAGCTGTTTTTT.

This chain uses TRBV7-3 with TRBJ1-1; D possibly corresponds to TRBD1 (6 bases). Trimming cost V 4 bases and J 9 bases, with 15 bases left between them. This CDR3 has 13 amino acids. Germline V CDR1 and CDR2: SGHTA, FQGTGA. The CDR3 here is CASSSGDPGKAFF. The CDR3 DNA reads TGTGCCAGCAGCTCAGGGGATCCGGGTAAAGCTTTCTTT.

The rearrangement uses TRBV7-8 and TRBJ1-2; 7 positions match TRBD1. The CDR3 runs to 18 residues. V shed 2 bases and J 3 bases; nucleotides not matched to a gene: 15. The germline V gene has CDR1 SGHVS and CDR2 FQNEAQ. DNA of the CDR3: TGTGCCAGCAGCTTATTGTCCCGGTCTACAGGGGACTACTATGGCTACACCTTC. Encoded protein: CASSLLSRSTGDYYGYTF.

The rearrangement joins TRBV5-1 to TRBJ1-2; D ambiguous. CDR1 and CDR2 (germline): SGHRS, YFSETQ. The V end was cut by 1 base, the J end by 8 bases, with 12 bases between. This CDR3 comprises 13 residues. The CDR3 loop reads CASSLNGLPGYTF. The CDR3 DNA reads as TGCGCCAGCAGCTTGAACGGACTTCCGGGCTACACCTTC.

This clone was picked up a small number of times. This chain joins TRBV6-4 and TRBJ2-1, with 10 positions matching TRBD2. The germline gives CDR1 MRHNA, CDR2 SNTAGT. The CDR3 is 15 amino acids. Trimming at V came to 0 bases and at J to 5 bases, leaving 1 base not matched to a gene. CDR3 DNA sequence: TGTGCCAGCAGTGACTCAGCGGGGGGGAACAATGAGCAGTTCTTC. This sequence encodes CASSDSAGGNNEQFF.

The chain combines TRBV5-1 with TRBJ1-1; 9 bases line up with TRBD1. V gave up 4 bases and J gave up 4 bases; unmatched junction bases: 5. The CDR3 loop spans 14 amino acids. Germline values: CDR1 SGHRS, CDR2 YFSETQ. CDR3 amino acids: CASSEGQGLTEAFF. As DNA, the CDR3 is TGCGCCAGCAGCGAGGGACAGGGTCTCACTGAAGCTTTCTTT.